Listed here are 9 T cell receptor beta chains from one sample, sequenced in a study of massively parallel sequencing of T cell beta chains. In TCRdb, the 5' RACE reads were re-called with MiXCR into one record per CDR3 protein. The sample records under 4,500 distinct CDR3 sequences, 35% to 45% being singletons. Input material: commercial RNA from peripheral blood pooled from many donors. The receptor source for this set is a pool of human donors in good health; the sample was commercial RNA pooled from many donors.

The V and J genes are TRBV20-1 and TRBJ2-5, with TRBD1 matching 7 bases. Germline V gene lookup returns CDR1 DFQATT and CDR2 SNEGSKA (reference sequence). Trimming at V came to 1 base and at J to 1 base, leaving 3 bases not matched to a gene. The CDR3 is made up of 14 amino acids. CDR3 nucleotides: TGCAGTGCTAGAGCGGGACAGTCCCAAGAGACCCAGTACTTC. It translates to CSARAGQSQETQYF.

CDR3 residues: CASSPRGGSYEQYF. In DNA form, the CDR3 reads TGTGCCAGCAGCCCTCGGGGGGGCTCCTACGAGCAGTACTTC. The chain joins TRBV13 to TRBJ2-7; TRBD2 agrees at 8 bases. V lost 5 bases to trimming and J lost 0 bases; unmatched junction nucleotides: 3. This CDR3 comprises 14 residues. The germline V gene encodes CDR1 PRHDT and CDR2 FYEKMQ (reference sequence). Full variable domain (outside the CDR3, taken from reference TRBV13 and TRBJ2-7): AAGVIQSPRHLIKEKRETATLKCYPIPRHDTVYWYQQGPGQDPQFLISFYEKMQSDKGSIPDRFSAQQFSDYHSELNMSSLELGDSALYFCASSPRGGSYEQYFGPGTRLTVT.

The sample holds a few counts of this clonotype. The chain joins TRBV14 to TRBJ1-2, with D possibly being TRBD1 (5 bases). Germline CDR1 SGHDN, CDR2 FVKESK. Between the trimmed V and J ends, which lost 2 bases and 12 bases, there was a span of 13 bases. This CDR3 is built from 12 residues. The CDR3 is CASSQPGPPDTF. Written as DNA, the CDR3 is TGTGCCAGCAGCCAACCGGGACCGCCGGACACCTTC.

This clonotype was detected a few times. The genes are TRBV19 and TRBJ2-7; D is perhaps TRBD1 (6 bases). V was trimmed by 4 bases and J by 6 bases, leaving 10 bases between them. The CDR3 has 12 amino acids. Germline V gene data show CDR1 as LNHDA and CDR2 as SQIVND (reference sequence). Here the CDR3 reads CASSTQGIEQYF. In DNA, the CDR3 is TGTGCCAGTAGTACTCAGGGGATCGAGCAGTACTTC.

This clonotype was counted between two and nine times. The chain couples TRBV9 to TRBJ2-2, with D possibly matching TRBD2 (5 bases). CDR1 and CDR2 (germline): SGDLS, YYNGEE. CDR3 size: 13 residues. V was pared by 0 bases and J by 9 bases, with 9 bases between. CDR3 bases: TGTGCCAGCAGCGTAGGAGGGCACCGGGAGCTGTTTTTT. Translating it yields CASSVGGHRELFF.

The chain couples TRBV4-2 to TRBJ2-7; D might be TRBD1 (6 bases). Trimming removed 4 bases at V and 3 bases at J, with 10 bases between. From germline, CDR1 is LGHNA and CDR2 YNFKEQ. The CDR3 loop spans 13 amino acids. The CDR3 reads CASSPTGNYEQYF. Here the CDR3 DNA reads TGTGCCAGCAGCCCGACAGGAAACTACGAGCAGTACTTC.

The V call is TRBV20-1, the J call TRBJ2-7; the D is unclear. Trimming removed 2 bases from V and 3 bases from J, with 5 bases in between. Germline loops: CDR1 DFQATT, CDR2 SNEGSKA (reference sequence). The CDR3 loop spans 11 amino acids. This CDR3 is CSARPNYEQYF. CDR3 in DNA: TGCAGTGCTAGACCCAACTACGAGCAGTACTTC.

The V and J genes are TRBV6-2 or TRBV6-3 and TRBJ1-6, with 9 bases aligning to TRBD1. The CDR3 spans 15 residues. The ends lost 4 bases at V and 5 bases at J; junction bases unmatched: 3. CDR1 MNHEY and CDR2 SVGEGT come from the germline V gene. Here the CDR3 reads CASSSWDRDNSPLHF. As DNA, the CDR3 is TGTGCCAGCAGTTCCTGGGACAGGGATAATTCACCCCTCCACTTT.

A few counts support this clonotype. V is TRBV29-1 and J is TRBJ2-1; a possible D gene is TRBD2 (6 bases). The CDR3 length is 14 residues. Germline CDR1 and CDR2: SQVTM and ANQGSEA. With 3 bases removed from V and 6 bases from J, the gap between germline ends came to 15 bases. This chain's CDR3 is CSVDRGTNSNEQFF. The CDR3 nucleotides read TGCAGCGTTGATCGGGGGACCAACTCCAATGAGCAGTTCTTC.